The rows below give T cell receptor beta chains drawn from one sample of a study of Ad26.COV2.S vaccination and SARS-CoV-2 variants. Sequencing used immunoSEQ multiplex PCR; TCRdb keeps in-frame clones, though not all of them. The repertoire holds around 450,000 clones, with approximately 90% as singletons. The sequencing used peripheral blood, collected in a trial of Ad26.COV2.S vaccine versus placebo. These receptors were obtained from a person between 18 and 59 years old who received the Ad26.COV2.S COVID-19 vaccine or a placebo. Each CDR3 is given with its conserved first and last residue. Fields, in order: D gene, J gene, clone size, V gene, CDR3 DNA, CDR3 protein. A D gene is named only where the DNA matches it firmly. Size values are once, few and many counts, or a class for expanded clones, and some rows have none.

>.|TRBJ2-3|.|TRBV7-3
TGTGCCAGCAGCTTAACAGCTGGGCGGGGAACTAGCACAGATACGCAGTATTTT
CASSLTAGRGTSTDTQYF
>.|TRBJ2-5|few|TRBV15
TGTGCCACCAGCAGAGATCTTGCGTCCCAAGAGACCCAGTACTTC
CATSRDLASQETQYF
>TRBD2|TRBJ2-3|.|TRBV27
TGTGCCAGCAGTTGGGGGGGGATGAGCACAGATACGCAGTATTTT
CASSWGGMSTDTQYF
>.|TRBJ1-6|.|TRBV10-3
TGTGCCATCAGCGCGGGTGAGGGGAGACAGGTCCCTAGGGGGACTCTCCACTTT
CAISAGEGRQVPRGTLHF
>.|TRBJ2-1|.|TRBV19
TGTGCCAGTAGTATAGAAGGACTTTACAATGAGCAGTTCTTC
CASSIEGLYNEQFF
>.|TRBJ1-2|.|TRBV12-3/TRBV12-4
TGTGCCAGCAGTTTAGAGGTTGACTATGGCTACACCTTC
CASSLEVDYGYTF
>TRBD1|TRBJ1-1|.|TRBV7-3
TGTGCCAGCAGCTTAACGAGGCAGGGGGGAGCTTTCTTT
CASSLTRQGGAFF
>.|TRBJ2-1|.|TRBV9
TGTGCCAGCAGCGTGGCGGACAATGAGCAGTTCTTC
CASSVADNEQFF
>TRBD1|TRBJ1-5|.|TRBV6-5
TGTGCCAGCAGTTCGAGACAGGGTAAACAGCCCCAGCATTTT
CASSSRQGKQPQHF
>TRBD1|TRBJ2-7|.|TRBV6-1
TGTGCCAGCAGTGAATCGCAGGGACAGGGGGCCTACGAGCAGTACTTC
CASSESQGQGAYEQYF
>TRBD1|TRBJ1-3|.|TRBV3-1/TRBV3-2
TGTGCCAGCAGCCCAATAACAGGGGAAGAGAACACCATATATTTT
CASSPITGEENTIYF
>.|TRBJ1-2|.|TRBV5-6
TGTGCCAGCAGCTTGGAGGGGCAGGGTGATAACTATGGCTACACCTTC
CASSLEGQGDNYGYTF
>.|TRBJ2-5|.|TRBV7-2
TGTGCCAGCAGCTGGGGTGCGGTACAAGAGACCCAGTACTTC
CASSWGAVQETQYF
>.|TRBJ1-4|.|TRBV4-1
TGCGCCAGCAGCCTACCGGGACATGGTGATGAAAAACTGTTTTTT
CASSLPGHGDEKLFF
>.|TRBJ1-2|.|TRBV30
TGTGCCTGGAGTGTACTCCCAGATTCTAACTATGGCTACACCTTC
CAWSVLPDSNYGYTF
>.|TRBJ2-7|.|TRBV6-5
TGTGCCAGCAGTTACTCCGGGGGTTTCTACGAGCAGTACTTC
CASSYSGGFYEQYF
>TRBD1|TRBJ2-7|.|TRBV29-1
TGCAGCGTTGAATTCCCGGGGACAGGTTTGGGGGAGCAGTACTTC
CSVEFPGTGLGEQYF
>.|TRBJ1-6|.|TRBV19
TGTGCCAGTAGTATCGCTAATTCACCCCTCCACTTT
CASSIANSPLHF
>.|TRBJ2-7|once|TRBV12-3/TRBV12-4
TGTGCCAGCAGTCCCCCTGCCCACTACGAGCAGTACTTC
CASSPPAHYEQYF
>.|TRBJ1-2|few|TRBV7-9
TGTGCCAGCAGCTTAGGTTTCTGGGAAGGCTACACCTTC
CASSLGFWEGYTF
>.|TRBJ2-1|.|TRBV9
TGTGCCAGCAGCGCCCGGGATGCCCGTAACAATGAGCAGTTCTTC
CASSARDARNNEQFF
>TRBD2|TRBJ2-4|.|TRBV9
TGTGCCAGCAGCGCGACCGGGACTAGCGGGGCAAAAAACATTCAGTACTTC
CASSATGTSGAKNIQYF
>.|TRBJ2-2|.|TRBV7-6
TGTGCCAGCAGCCCCACCGGGGACGGGGAGCTGTTTTTT
CASSPTGDGELFF
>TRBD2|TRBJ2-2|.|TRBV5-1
TGCGCCAGCAGCTTGGGCCGGAGCGGGGTTAACACCGGGGAGCTGTTTTTT
CASSLGRSGVNTGELFF
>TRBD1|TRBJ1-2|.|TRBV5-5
TGTGCCAGCAGCGACAGGGGGGGATACGGCTACACCTTC
CASSDRGGYGYTF
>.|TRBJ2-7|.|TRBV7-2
TGTGCCAGCAGCTTAGTTCCAGGGAAGGAGCAGTACTTC
CASSLVPGKEQYF
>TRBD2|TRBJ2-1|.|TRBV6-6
TGTGCCAGCAGTTACTCGTTCTTAGCGGGGGGGAATGAGCAGTTCTTC
CASSYSFLAGGNEQFF
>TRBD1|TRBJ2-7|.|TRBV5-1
TGCGCCAGCAGCTTGGCTGGACAGGGCTCATACGAGCAGTACTTC
CASSLAGQGSYEQYF
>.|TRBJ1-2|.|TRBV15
TGTGCCACCAGCAGAGATTTCTCCCTCGGAGATGGCTACACCTTC
CATSRDFSLGDGYTF
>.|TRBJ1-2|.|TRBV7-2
TGTGCCAGCAGCCCGAGCGGGGGATTCTATGGCTACACCTTC
CASSPSGGFYGYTF
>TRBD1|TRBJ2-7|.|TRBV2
TGTGCCAGCAGTGAAGCACTCCGGACAGGGCGCGAGCAGTACTTC
CASSEALRTGREQYF
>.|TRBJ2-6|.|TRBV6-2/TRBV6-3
TGTGCCAGCATCCCGGGACGCCGAGTAGCAACTGGGGCCAACGTCCTGACTTTC
CASIPGRRVATGANVLTF
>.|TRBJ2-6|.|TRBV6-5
TGTGCCAGCAGTTACAGGTCCTCTGGGGCCAACGTCCTGACTTTC
CASSYRSSGANVLTF
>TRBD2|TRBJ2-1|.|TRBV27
TGTGCCAGCAGTCACCGGACTAGCGGGGGGGTAAGCTCCTACAATGAGCAGTTCTTC
CASSHRTSGGVSSYNEQFF
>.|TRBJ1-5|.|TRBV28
TGTGCCAGCAGTTTACGTGAGACATATAGCAATCAGCCCCAGCATTTT
CASSLRETYSNQPQHF
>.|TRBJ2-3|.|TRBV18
TGTGCCAGCTCACCTGCGGGGGCCACAGATACGCAGTATTTT
CASSPAGATDTQYF
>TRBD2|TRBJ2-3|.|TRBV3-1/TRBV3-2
TGTGCCAGCAGCCAAGACCTTAGCGGGGTGCAGTATTTT
CASSQDLSGVQYF
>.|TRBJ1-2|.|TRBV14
TGTGCCAGCAGCCCAGGGGTGGGGTATGGCTACACCTTC
CASSPGVGYGYTF
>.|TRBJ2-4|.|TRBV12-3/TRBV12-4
TGTGCCAGCTCCCTCGGGACCCCAAGCCAGTACTTC
CASSLGTPSQYF
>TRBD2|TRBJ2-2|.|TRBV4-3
TGCGCCAGCAGCCAAGAGTGGGAGGGGTGGTCCGGGGAGCTGTTTTTT
CASSQEWEGWSGELFF
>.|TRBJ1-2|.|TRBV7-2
TGTGCCAGCAGCTTCTCAGGGTTCTATGGCTACACCTTC
CASSFSGFYGYTF
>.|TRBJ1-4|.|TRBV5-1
TGCGCCAGCAGCTTGGGGAGTGAAAAACTGTTTTTT
CASSLGSEKLFF
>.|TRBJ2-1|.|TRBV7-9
TGTGCCAGCAGCACCGGACAGCTTACCGGCGATGAGCAGTTCTTC
CASSTGQLTGDEQFF
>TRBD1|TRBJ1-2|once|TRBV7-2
TGTGCCAGCAGCTTAGCCGGACAGGGGAACTATGGCTACACCTTC
CASSLAGQGNYGYTF
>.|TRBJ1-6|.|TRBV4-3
TGCGCCAGCAGCCAAGATGAGTCAGGGCGATCACCCCTCCACTTT
CASSQDESGRSPLHF